The sequence of this T cell receptor (beta chain) was determined in a study of CD8+ T cells in alopecia areata. Germline V gene lookup returns CDR1 SQVTM and CDR2 ANQGSEA. V shed 5 bases and J shed 2 bases, with 7 bases lying between them. This CDR3 spans 13 amino acids. Treatment denoted: oral pan-JAK inhibitor, 5-10 mg twice daily. RNA extraction was followed by reverse transcription into cDNA, which acted as the sequencing template. Some clones are missing from TCRdb's copy, which holds only in-frame ones; the method was immunoSEQ multiplex PCR. Of over 120,000 clones in the sample, nearly 55% are singletons; the top ten hold roughly 15%. This clone was detected only a few times. No antigen is known for it. General study findings and limits: Scalp samples also yield sequences from resident alphabeta T cells of normal skin.

V and J are TRBV29-1 and TRBJ2-6; D ambiguous. The sequence was obtained from a human donor with alopecia areata. Here the sequenced sample was CD8+ T cells sorted from blood, taken at week 4, from a patient treated with tofacitinib. Written as DNA, the CDR3 is TGCAGCGTTCTGGGAACTGGGGCCAACGTCCTGACTTTC. Protein product: CSVLGTGANVLTF.